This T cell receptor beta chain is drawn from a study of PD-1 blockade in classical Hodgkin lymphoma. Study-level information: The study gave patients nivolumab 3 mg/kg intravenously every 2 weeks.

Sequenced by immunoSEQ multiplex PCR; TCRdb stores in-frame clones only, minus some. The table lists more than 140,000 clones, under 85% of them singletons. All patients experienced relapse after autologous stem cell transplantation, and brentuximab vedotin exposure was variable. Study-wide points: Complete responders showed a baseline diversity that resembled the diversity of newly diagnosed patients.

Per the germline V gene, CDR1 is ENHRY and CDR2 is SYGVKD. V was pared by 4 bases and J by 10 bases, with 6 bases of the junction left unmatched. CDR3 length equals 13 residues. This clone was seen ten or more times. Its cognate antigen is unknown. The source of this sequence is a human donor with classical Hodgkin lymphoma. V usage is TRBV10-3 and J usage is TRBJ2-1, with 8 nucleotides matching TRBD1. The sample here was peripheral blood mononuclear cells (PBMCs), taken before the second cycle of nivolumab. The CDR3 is CAISVDREREQFF. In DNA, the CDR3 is TGTGCCATCAGTGTGGACAGGGAAAGGGAGCAGTTCTTC.